This T cell receptor (beta chain) was identified during a study of blood T cells in healthy people across ages. For this clonotype: Antigen unknown.

General study findings and limits: Changes seen in expanded clonotypes were possibly confounded by donor CMV status left unknown. A roughly linear age-dependent decrease characterized TCR beta diversity per million T cells.

Donors were healthy Caucasian individuals from Russia aged roughly 6 to 95. Together with a sample-barcoded 5' primer, a J-beta primer mix was included in a second PCR lasting about 7 to 11 cycles. Every molecule of cDNA carried a tag from a template-switch adaptor with 12 random nucleotides. TCRdb fed the 5' RACE reads into MiXCR, producing one record per CDR3 protein. The table shows roughly 1,500,000 distinct CDR3 sequences, with around 36% occurring only once. CDR3 length: 17 amino acids. Germline loops: CDR1 DFQATT, CDR2 SNEGSKA (reference sequence). V trimming: 0 bases; J trimming: 0 bases; junction bases outside the gene matches: 8.

The TCR comes from a woman younger than 45 in good health. Sequenced input: blood. The V and J genes are TRBV20-1 and TRBJ2-1; 7 bases match TRBD2. DNA of the CDR3: TGCAGTGCTAGAGATATCTTCGGCGGGAGCTCCTACAATGAGCAGTTCTTC. This sequence encodes CSARDIFGGSSYNEQFF.